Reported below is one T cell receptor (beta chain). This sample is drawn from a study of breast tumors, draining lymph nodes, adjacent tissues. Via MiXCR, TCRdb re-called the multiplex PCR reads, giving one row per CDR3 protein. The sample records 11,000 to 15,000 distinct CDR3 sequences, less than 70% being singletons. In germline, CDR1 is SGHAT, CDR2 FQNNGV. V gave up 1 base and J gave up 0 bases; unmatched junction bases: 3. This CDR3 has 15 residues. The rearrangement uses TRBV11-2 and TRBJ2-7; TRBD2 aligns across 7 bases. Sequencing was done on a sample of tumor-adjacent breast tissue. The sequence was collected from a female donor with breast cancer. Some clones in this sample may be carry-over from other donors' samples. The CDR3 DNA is TGTGCCAGCAGCTTAGTGGGCGGGAGCTCCTACGAGCAGTACTTC. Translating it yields CASSLVGGSSYEQYF.